Following are 27 T cell receptor beta chains from one sample sequenced in a study of identical twins. One entry per CDR3 protein results from TCRdb running MiXCR on the 5' RACE reads. The sample lists about 810,000 distinct CDR3 sequences; 12% were seen once. Another study also made use of these data, one on yellow fever vaccine responses in identical twins.

The sequencing sample was made of PBMCs. These receptors were collected from a woman aged 18-29 years in good health.

This chain connects TRBV18 to TRBJ1-5; no clear D. Per the germline V gene, CDR1 is KGHSH and CDR2 is LQKENI. V lost 1 base to trimming and J lost 8 bases, with 9 bases between them. CDR3 length: 13 residues. Here the CDR3 reads CASSPRGSEPQHF. For the CDR3, the DNA is TGTGCCAGCTCACCACGGGGTTCGGAGCCCCAGCATTTT.

The chain has TRBV10-3 and TRBJ2-4; D gene ambiguous. Germline lookup yields CDR1 ENHRY and CDR2 SYGVKD. This CDR3 has 12 amino acids. The ends were cut back, 4 bases at V and 0 bases at J, with 1 base in the middle. CDR3 coding DNA: TGTGCCATCAGTGGAGCCAAAAACATTCAGTACTTC. Its protein product is CAISGAKNIQYF.

This clonotype was seen repeatedly, ten times or more. The rearrangement joins TRBV4-2 to TRBJ2-3; TRBD1 matches at 8 bases. This CDR3 contains 16 residues. With V trimmed by 1 base and J by 4 bases, 7 bases remained unmatched. Germline-derived CDR1 and CDR2 are LGHNA and YNFKEQ. CDR3 nucleotides: TGTGCCAGCAGCCAAGTTGGACAGGGCAGCCCAGATACGCAGTATTTT. Amino acids: CASSQVGQGSPDTQYF.

The chain uses TRBV25-1 and TRBJ1-2, with 7 positions matching TRBD1. CDR1 MGHDK and CDR2 SYGVNS come from the germline V gene. The CDR3 is 16 amino acids. Trimming cost V 5 bases and J 0 bases; bases outside gene matches: 9. CDR3 residues: CASSLDRPTTNYGYTF. The DNA for the CDR3 is TGTGCCAGCAGTCTGGACAGGCCGACAACTAACTATGGCTACACCTTC.

Ten or more counts support this clonotype. This chain connects TRBV11-2 to TRBJ2-4; no firm D call. Germline CDR1 is SGHAT and CDR2 is FQNNGV. The CDR3 loop spans 14 amino acids. With 2 bases removed from V and 10 bases from J, the gap between germline ends came to 15 bases. CDR3 bases: TGTGCCAGCAGCTTACTAGGGTTGGGCAAGATTCAGTACTTC. As protein: CASSLLGLGKIQYF.

The chain couples TRBV6-4 to TRBJ2-2; D may be TRBD2 (7 bases). There are 15 residues in the CDR3. Trimming pared 3 bases from V and 4 bases from J, leaving 12 bases between. Germline loops: CDR1 MRHNA, CDR2 SNTAGT. The CDR3 nucleotides read TGTGCCAGCAGTGAGGGGGCGGGAGCCACCGGGGAGCTGTTTTTT. Amino acid sequence: CASSEGAGATGELFF.

This clonotype turned up a few times. The gene calls are TRBV18 and TRBJ2-2; 8 bases match TRBD2. The CDR3 consists of 16 residues. The V gene end was trimmed by 5 bases and the J gene end by 0 bases; junction bases not matched to a gene: 5. Germline-derived CDR1 and CDR2 are KGHSH and LQKENI. CDR3 bases: TGTGCCAGCTCATCCATAGCGGGACCGAACACCGGGGAGCTGTTTTTT. This sequence encodes CASSSIAGPNTGELFF.

Only a few counts were recorded for this clonotype. V and J are TRBV5-1 and TRBJ2-2; D is ambiguous. The V end lost 3 bases, the J end lost 1 base, and 4 bases lay between the germline ends. CDR1 and CDR2 from the germline V gene are SGHRS and YFSETQ. CDR3 length: 13 amino acids. DNA for the CDR3: TGCGCCAGCAGCTGGGTGAACACCGGGGAGCTGTTTTTT. Amino acid sequence: CASSWVNTGELFF.

This clonotype was observed a handful of times. The chain employs TRBV10-3 and TRBJ2-3; 7 bases align to TRBD1. This CDR3 has 13 residues. V lost 4 bases, J lost 4 bases, and 2 bases stayed unmatched. Germline V gives CDR1 ENHRY, CDR2 SYGVKD. The CDR3 DNA sequence: TGTGCCATCAGTGGACAGGGCTCAGATACGCAGTATTTT. This translates into CAISGQGSDTQYF.

The gene calls are TRBV12-3 or TRBV12-4 and TRBJ2-3; 11 positions agree with TRBD2. The CDR3 is 18 residues long. J lost 3 bases, V lost 11 bases, and 19 bases had no gene match. CDR3 in DNA: TGTGCCTTCAGACCCCGCGGTAGCGGGGGGGGTAGGACAGATACGCAGTATTTT. Residues: CAFRPRGSGGGRTDTQYF.

Ten or more counts support this clonotype. The chain has TRBV24-1 and TRBJ2-1, with TRBD2 matching over 10 bases. With V trimmed by 2 bases and J by 5 bases, 2 bases remained unmatched. Per germline, CDR1 KGHDR and CDR2 SFDVKD. The CDR3 contains 15 residues. The CDR3 protein is CATSDWTSGNNEQFF. The DNA for the CDR3 is TGTGCCACCAGTGATTGGACTAGCGGAAACAATGAGCAGTTCTTC.

This chain uses TRBV29-1 with TRBJ2-3; no definite D call. The CDR3 is made up of 13 amino acids. The ends were cut back, 4 bases at V and 4 bases at J, with 12 bases in the middle. The V gene's germline CDR1 is SQVTM and CDR2 ANQGSEA. CDR3 residues: CSVVALTADTQYF. The DNA for the CDR3 is TGCAGCGTTGTGGCTCTGACCGCAGATACGCAGTATTTT.

CDR3 sequence reads: CATSRPLAGGQETQYF. CDR3 DNA: TGTGCCACCAGCAGACCCTTAGCGGGGGGACAAGAGACCCAGTACTTC. This chain uses TRBV15 with TRBJ2-5; 10 bases fit TRBD2. CDR3 length: 16 amino acids. The V gene end was trimmed by 2 bases and the J gene end by 2 bases; junction bases not matched to a gene: 5. The germline V gene has CDR1 LNHNV and CDR2 YYDKDF (reference sequence).

CDR3 nucleotide sequence: TGTGCCAGCAGCCGCGGGCTGCCCGGGTACAATGAGCAGTTCTTC. Translated: CASSRGLPGYNEQFF. The chain couples TRBV4-2 to TRBJ2-1; TRBD2 might be the D (5 bases). CDR1 is LGHNA and CDR2 is YNFKEQ in the germline V gene. V was cut by 4 bases and J by 4 bases, with 14 bases left in between. This CDR3 has 15 residues.

This clonotype came up a few times. This chain joins TRBV15 and TRBJ2-4, with no clear D. The CDR3 consists of 13 residues. Germline loops: CDR1 LNHNV, CDR2 YYDKDF (reference sequence). Between the trimmed V and J ends, which lost 2 bases and 7 bases, there was a span of 9 bases. The CDR3 is CATSRSPGNIQYF. The CDR3 nucleotides are TGTGCCACCAGCAGAAGTCCAGGCAACATTCAGTACTTC. The full variable domain, completed using reference TRBV15 and TRBJ2-4, is DAMVIQNPRYQVTQFGKPVTLSCSQTLNHNVMYWYQQKSSQAPKLLFHYYDKDFNNEADTPDNFQSRRPNTSFCFLDIRSPGLGDTAMYLCATSRSPGNIQYFGAGTRLSVL.

The chain uses TRBV7-9 and TRBJ2-2; D unresolved. CDR1 is SEHNR, CDR2 FQNEAQ, per germline (reference sequence). With 7 bases removed from V and 7 bases from J, the gap between germline ends came to 13 bases. This CDR3 spans 13 amino acids. The CDR3 sequence: CASTLSSGGELFF. The DNA of the CDR3 is TGTGCCAGCACTCTTTCTAGTGGCGGGGAGCTGTTTTTT. Looking up the rest from reference TRBV7-9 and TRBJ2-2 gives the full variable domain: DTGVSQNPRHKITKRGQNVTFRCDPISEHNRLYWYRQTLGQGPEFLTYFQNEAQLEKSRLLSDRFSAERPKGSFSTLEIQRTEQGDSAMYLCASTLSSGGELFFGEGSRLTVL.

This clonotype was recorded at least ten times. CDR3 DNA sequence: TGCAGCGTTCCTGAAGCTTTCTTT. This gives the protein CSVPEAFF. The chain combines TRBV29-1 with TRBJ1-1; no reliable D call. The CDR3 has 8 amino acids. Germline V CDR1 and CDR2: SQVTM, ANQGSEA. V was cut by 5 bases and J by 6 bases, with 1 base left in between.

This clonotype occurred many times. The chain joins TRBV7-2 to TRBJ2-1; TRBD2 agrees at 8 bases. Germline V gene data show CDR1 as SGHTA and CDR2 as FQGNSA. CDR3 length: 15 residues. Losses at the gene ends were 5 bases for V and 4 bases for J; bases not matched to a gene: 7. The CDR3 DNA is TGTGCCAGCAGCCTGCATAGCGGGAAGTACAATGAGCAGTTCTTC. Its translation is CASSLHSGKYNEQFF.

This clonotype was detected only a few times. The J gene is TRBJ1-2, the V gene TRBV11-2, with TRBD1 as a possible D gene (6 bases). CDR1 SGHAT and CDR2 FQNNGV come from the germline V gene. The CDR3 contains 17 residues. The V end lost 0 bases, the J end lost 1 base, and 15 bases lay between the germline ends. The CDR3 coding sequence is TGTGCCAGCAGCTTAGATAACCTACAGGGAAATAACTATGGCTACACCTTC. It translates to CASSLDNLQGNNYGYTF.

Ten or more counts support this clonotype. The chain links TRBV28 to TRBJ2-2, with 10 bases identical to TRBD1. V trimming: 10 bases; J trimming: 9 bases; junction bases outside the gene matches: 11. From germline, CDR1 is MDHEN and CDR2 SYDVKM. This CDR3 region has 14 residues. In DNA form, the CDR3 reads TGTGCCACCACAGGTGGGACAGGGGCGCGGGAGCTGTTTTTT. Protein sequence: CATTGGTGARELFF.

This clonotype was detected only a few times. V and J are TRBV10-3 and TRBJ2-1; D assignment may be TRBD1 or TRBD2 (5 bases each). The V end lost 5 bases, the J end lost 0 bases, and 14 bases lay between the germline ends. The CDR3 runs to 16 residues. CDR1 is ENHRY, CDR2 SYGVKD, per germline. CDR3 residues: CAISSTGTRSYNEQFF. CDR3 coding DNA: TGTGCCATCAGTTCAACCGGGACCCGCTCCTACAATGAGCAGTTCTTC.

This clonotype was counted a few times. The V call is TRBV24-1, the J call TRBJ1-5, with a possible D match to TRBD1 (6 bases). This CDR3 contains 16 residues. The germline gives CDR1 KGHDR, CDR2 SFDVKD. V was shortened by 3 bases and J by 0 bases, with 11 bases between the two germline ends. In DNA, the CDR3 is TGTGCCACCAGTGATGGGACATTATATAGCAATCAGCCCCAGCATTTT. This gives the protein CATSDGTLYSNQPQHF.

The V and J genes are TRBV10-3 and TRBJ2-2, with D unclear. From germline, CDR1 is ENHRY and CDR2 SYGVKD. Deletions cut 2 bases from V and 5 bases from J, with 9 bases between. The CDR3 runs 14 residues. CDR3 DNA sequence: TGTGCCATCAGTGAGGGCGCCCTAACCGGGGAGCTGTTTTTT. It codes for CAISEGALTGELFF.

The CDR3 loop is CASRRPSGTEAFF. In nucleotides, the CDR3 is TGTGCCAGCAGAAGACCGAGCGGTACTGAAGCTTTCTTT. The chain employs TRBV28 and TRBJ1-1; no definite D call. The germline V gene encodes CDR1 MDHEN and CDR2 SYDVKM. This CDR3 is 13 amino acids long. Trimming cost V 6 bases and J 5 bases, with 13 bases left between them.

This chain joins TRBV10-3 and TRBJ2-7; D may be TRBD1 (5 bases). V lost 5 bases to trimming and J lost 2 bases, with 13 bases between them. CDR1 and CDR2 from the germline V gene are ENHRY and SYGVKD. There are 14 residues in the CDR3. CDR3 sequence (DNA): TGTGCCATCAGTAAGACAGCAGGAACCTACGAGCAGTACGTC. It specifies CAISKTAGTYEQYV.

This chain joins TRBV6-1 and TRBJ2-5; 12 bases are a match to TRBD2. Germline values: CDR1 MNHNS, CDR2 SASEGT. The CDR3 totals 15 residues. With 6 bases clipped from V and 5 bases from J, the junction kept 7 bases outside the gene matches. CDR3 coding DNA: TGTGCCAGCAGCCCACTAGCGGGGGGCCGGGAGACCCAGTACTTC. This translates into CASSPLAGGRETQYF.

This clonotype was seen a few times. The chain uses TRBV20-1 and TRBJ2-7, with D possibly being TRBD2 (6 bases). The CDR3 contains 13 residues. Germline V gene lookup returns CDR1 DFQATT and CDR2 SNEGSKA (reference sequence). With 3 bases removed from V and 2 bases from J, the gap between germline ends came to 11 bases. CDR3 protein: CSASFGSTYEQYF. CDR3 in DNA: TGCAGTGCTAGCTTCGGGAGCACCTACGAGCAGTACTTC.